The clone carrying this T cell receptor beta chain was picked up one time. The data stem from a study of sequential checkpoint blockade in melanoma. Looking at the study overall: First-line arms were nivolumab then ipilimumab, or the reverse, randomized 1:1.

Described treatment: randomized to nivolumab then ipilimumab (arm A) or the reverse (arm B). Repertoires were generated with immunoSEQ multiplex PCR, while TCRdb's copy carries only in-frame clones and drops some. Among about 28,000 clones listed, approximately 91% were seen once. The V end lost 0 bases, the J end lost 4 bases, and 13 bases lay between the germline ends. This CDR3 spans 15 amino acids. Germline CDR1 and CDR2: SGDLS and YYNGEE. Sequencing used CD8+ T cells sorted from blood (inferred from file names), obtained from a patient given nivolumab and ipilimumab in sequence. The rearrangement uses TRBV9 and TRBJ2-5; the D is unclear. This TCR was recovered from a human donor with melanoma. CDR3 sequence reads: CASSVATLVGETQYF. CDR3 sequence (DNA): TGTGCCAGCAGCGTAGCTACCCTAGTTGGAGAGACCCAGTACTTC.